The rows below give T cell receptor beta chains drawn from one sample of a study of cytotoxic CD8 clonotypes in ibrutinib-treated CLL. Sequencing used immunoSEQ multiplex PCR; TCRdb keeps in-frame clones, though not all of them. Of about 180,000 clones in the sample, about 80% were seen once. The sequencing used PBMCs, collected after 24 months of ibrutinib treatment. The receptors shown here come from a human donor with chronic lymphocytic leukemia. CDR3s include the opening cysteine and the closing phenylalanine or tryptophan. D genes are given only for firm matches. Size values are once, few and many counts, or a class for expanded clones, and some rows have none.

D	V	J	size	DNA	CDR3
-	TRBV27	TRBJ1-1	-	TGTGCCAGCAGTTTAGCCCCAGGCCAAGCTTTCTTT	CASSLAPGQAFF
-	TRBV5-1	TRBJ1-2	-	TGCGCCAGCACCTGGGACACAGCTAACTATGGCTACACCTTC	CASTWDTANYGYTF
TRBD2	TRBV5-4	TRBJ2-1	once	TGTGCCAGCAGCCAGAGCGGGGGGGCCTTCCATGAGCAGTTCTTC	CASSQSGGAFHEQFF
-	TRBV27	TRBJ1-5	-	TGTGCCAGCAGAAAAGAGGGGTTGGGCAATCAGCCCCAGCATTTT	CASRKEGLGNQPQHF
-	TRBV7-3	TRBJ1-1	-	TGTGCCAGCAGCCCACTAAATACTCAGATTGAAGCTTTCTTT	CASSPLNTQIEAFF
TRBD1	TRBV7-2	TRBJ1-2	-	TGTGCCAGCAGCTCGACAGGGGGGGCTATTGGCTACACCTTC	CASSSTGGAIGYTF
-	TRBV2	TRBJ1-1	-	TGTGCCAGCAGTGAATACGTGGTTGTTGAAGCTTTCTTT	CASSEYVVVEAFF
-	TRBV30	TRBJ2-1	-	TGTGCCTGGAGTTCGACCCCCATAGACAATGAGCAGTTCTTC	CAWSSTPIDNEQFF
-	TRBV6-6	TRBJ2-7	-	TGTGCCAGCAGTCCGCAGATATACTCGGCCTACGAGCAGTACTTC	CASSPQIYSAYEQYF
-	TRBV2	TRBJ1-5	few	TGTGCCAGCAGTGAAGATTTTCAGCCCCAGCATTTT	CASSEDFQPQHF
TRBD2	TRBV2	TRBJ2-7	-	TGTGCCAGCAGTGAAAGACTAGCGGCATCCTACGAGCAGTACTTC	CASSERLAASYEQYF
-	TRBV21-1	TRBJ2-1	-	TGTGCCAGCAGCTTACTCGGACTAGCCGACAATGAGCAGTTCTTC	CASSLLGLADNEQFF
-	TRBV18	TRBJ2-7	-	TGTGCCAGCTCCCTCATAAATGAAGCAGACGAGCAGTACTTC	CASSLINEADEQYF
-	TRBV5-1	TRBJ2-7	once	TGCGCCAGCAGCTGGGGGGGACAAGACGAGCAGTACTTC	CASSWGGQDEQYF
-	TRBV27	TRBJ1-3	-	TGTGCCAGCAGTCTACTCTCTGGAAACACCATATATTTT	CASSLLSGNTIYF
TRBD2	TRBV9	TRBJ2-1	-	TGTGCCAGCAGCGTAGGGGGCGGGAGTTCTTACAATGAGCAGTTCTTC	CASSVGGGSSYNEQFF
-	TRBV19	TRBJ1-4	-	TGTGCCAGTAGTTCGAGGGGTATACTTAATGAAAAACTGTTTTTT	CASSSRGILNEKLFF
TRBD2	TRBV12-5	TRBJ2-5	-	TGTGCTAGTGGTTTGACTAGTAGCGGGAGGGTTCGAGAGACCCAGTACTTC	CASGLTSSGRVRETQYF
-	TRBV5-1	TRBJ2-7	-	TGCGCCAGCAGCTCGGGTTCCTACTACGAGCAGTACTTC	CASSSGSYYEQYF
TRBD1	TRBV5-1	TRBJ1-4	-	TGCGCCAGCAGCATCACCGGACAGGGTTTCTCCTATGAAAAACTGTTTTTT	CASSITGQGFSYEKLFF
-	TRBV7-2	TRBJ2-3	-	TGTGCCAGCAAACTGACGAGCACAGATACGCAGTATTTT	CASKLTSTDTQYF
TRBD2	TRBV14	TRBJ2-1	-	TGTGCCAGCAGCCTGTTAGCGGGCTCCTACAATGAGCAGTTCTTC	CASSLLAGSYNEQFF
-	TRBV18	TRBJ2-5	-	TGTGCCAGCTCACGGGACCTCTCGGAGACCCAGTACTTC	CASSRDLSETQYF
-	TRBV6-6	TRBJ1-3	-	TGTGCCAGCAGTTACGTTAGGGCTGGAAACACCATATATTTT	CASSYVRAGNTIYF
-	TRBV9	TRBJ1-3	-	TGTGCCAGCAGCGTAGCTACGACACAGCAATGGGGAAACACCATATATTTT	CASSVATTQQWGNTIYF